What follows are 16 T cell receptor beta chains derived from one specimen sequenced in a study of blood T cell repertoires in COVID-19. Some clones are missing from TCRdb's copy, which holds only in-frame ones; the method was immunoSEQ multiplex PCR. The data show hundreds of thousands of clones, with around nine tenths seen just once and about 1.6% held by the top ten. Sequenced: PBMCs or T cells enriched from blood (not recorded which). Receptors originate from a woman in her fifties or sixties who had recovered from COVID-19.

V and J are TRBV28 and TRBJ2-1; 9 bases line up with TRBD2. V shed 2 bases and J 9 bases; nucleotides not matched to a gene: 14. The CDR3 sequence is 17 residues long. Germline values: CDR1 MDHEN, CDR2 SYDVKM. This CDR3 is CASSLGGYAGGHGEQFF. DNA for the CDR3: TGTGCCAGCAGTTTAGGCGGGTACGCGGGAGGGCATGGTGAGCAGTTCTTC.

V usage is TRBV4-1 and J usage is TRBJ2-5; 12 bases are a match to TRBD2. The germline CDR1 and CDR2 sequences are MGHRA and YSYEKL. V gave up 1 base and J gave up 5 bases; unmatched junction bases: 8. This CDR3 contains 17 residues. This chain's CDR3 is CASSQGETSGSFETQYF. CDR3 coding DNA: TGCGCCAGCAGCCAAGGGGAGACTAGCGGGAGTTTTGAGACCCAGTACTTC.

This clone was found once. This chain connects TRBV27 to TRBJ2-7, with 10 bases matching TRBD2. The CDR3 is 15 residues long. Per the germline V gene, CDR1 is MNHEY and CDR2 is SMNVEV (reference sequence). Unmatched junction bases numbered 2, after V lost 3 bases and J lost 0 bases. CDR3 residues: CASSLGLALSYEQYF. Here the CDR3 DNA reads TGTGCCAGCAGTTTGGGACTAGCGCTCTCCTACGAGCAGTACTTC.

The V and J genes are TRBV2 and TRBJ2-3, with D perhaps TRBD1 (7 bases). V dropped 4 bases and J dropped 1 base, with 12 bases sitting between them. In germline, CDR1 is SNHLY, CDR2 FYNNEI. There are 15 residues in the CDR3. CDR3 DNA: TGTGCCAGCAGTGTTGGGGGGACAGGCACAGATACGCAGTATTTT. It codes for CASSVGGTGTDTQYF.

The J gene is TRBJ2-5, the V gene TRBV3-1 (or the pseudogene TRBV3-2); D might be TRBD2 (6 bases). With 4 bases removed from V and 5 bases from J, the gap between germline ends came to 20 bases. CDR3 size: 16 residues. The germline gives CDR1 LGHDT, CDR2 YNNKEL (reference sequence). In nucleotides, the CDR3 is TGTGCCAGCAGCCGTTTAGGGACTTCAAAGGAGGAGACCCAGTACTTC. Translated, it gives CASSRLGTSKEETQYF.

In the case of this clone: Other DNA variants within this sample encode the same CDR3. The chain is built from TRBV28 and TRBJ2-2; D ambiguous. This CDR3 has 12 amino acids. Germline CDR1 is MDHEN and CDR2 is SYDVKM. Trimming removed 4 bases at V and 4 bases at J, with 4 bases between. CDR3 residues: CASSSSTGELFF. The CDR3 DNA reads TGTGCCAGCAGTTCGAGCACCGGGGAGCTGTTTTTT. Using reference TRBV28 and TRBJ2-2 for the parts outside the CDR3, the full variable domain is DVKVTQSSRYLVKRTGEKVFLECVQDMDHENMFWYRQDPGLGLRLIYFSYDVKMKEKGDIPEGYSVSREKKERFSLILESASTNQTSMYLCASSSSTGELFFGEGSRLTVL.

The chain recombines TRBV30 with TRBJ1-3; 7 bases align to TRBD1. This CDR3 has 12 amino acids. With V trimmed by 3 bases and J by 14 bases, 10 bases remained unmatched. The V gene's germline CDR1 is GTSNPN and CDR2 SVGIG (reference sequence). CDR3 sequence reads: CAWRWDSGPLYF. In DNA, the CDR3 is TGTGCCTGGAGATGGGACAGCGGTCCGTTATATTTT.

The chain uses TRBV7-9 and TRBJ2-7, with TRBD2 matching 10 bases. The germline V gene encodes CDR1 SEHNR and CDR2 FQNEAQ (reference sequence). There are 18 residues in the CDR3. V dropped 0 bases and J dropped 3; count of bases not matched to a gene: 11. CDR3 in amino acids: CASSLARSGRGIYYEQYF. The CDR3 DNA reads TGTGCCAGCAGCTTAGCGCGGAGCGGGAGGGGGATCTACTACGAGCAGTACTTC.

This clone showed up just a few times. The CDR3 DNA reads TGTGCCAGCAGTTTATCCACAGGGCGTACTGAAGCTTTCTTT. It is translated as CASSLSTGRTEAFF. J is TRBJ1-1 and V is TRBV27, with D possibly TRBD1 on 6 matching bases. Trimming shortened V by 0 bases and J by 5 bases, and 10 bases separated the two germline ends. CDR3 length equals 14 residues. The germline V gene has CDR1 MNHEY and CDR2 SMNVEV (reference sequence).

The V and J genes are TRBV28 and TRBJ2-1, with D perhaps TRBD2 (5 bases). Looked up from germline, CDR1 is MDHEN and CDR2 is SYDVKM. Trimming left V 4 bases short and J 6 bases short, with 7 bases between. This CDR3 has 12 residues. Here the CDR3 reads CASSSGFNEQFF. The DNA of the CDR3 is TGTGCCAGCAGTTCGGGGTTCAATGAGCAGTTCTTC.

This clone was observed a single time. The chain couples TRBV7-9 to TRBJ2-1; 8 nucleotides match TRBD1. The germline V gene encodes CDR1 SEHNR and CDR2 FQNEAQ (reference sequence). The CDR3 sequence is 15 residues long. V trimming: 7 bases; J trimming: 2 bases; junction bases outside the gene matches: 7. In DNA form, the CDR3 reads TGTGCCAGCATATCCCCGGGACAGGCCTACAATGAGCAGTTCTTC. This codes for CASISPGQAYNEQFF.

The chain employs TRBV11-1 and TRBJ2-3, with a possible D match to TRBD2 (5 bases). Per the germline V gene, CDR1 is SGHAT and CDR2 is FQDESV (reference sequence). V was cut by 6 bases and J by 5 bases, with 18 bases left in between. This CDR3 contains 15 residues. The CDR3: CASSPGNKWRDTQYF. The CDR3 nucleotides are TGTGCCAGCAGTCCCGGGAACAAGTGGAGAGATACGCAGTATTTT. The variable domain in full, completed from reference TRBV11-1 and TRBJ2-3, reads EAEVAQSPRYKITEKSQAVAFWCDPISGHATLYWYRQILGQGPELLVQFQDESVVDDSQLPKDRFSAERLKGVDSTLKIQPAELGDSAMYLCASSPGNKWRDTQYFGPGTRLTVL.

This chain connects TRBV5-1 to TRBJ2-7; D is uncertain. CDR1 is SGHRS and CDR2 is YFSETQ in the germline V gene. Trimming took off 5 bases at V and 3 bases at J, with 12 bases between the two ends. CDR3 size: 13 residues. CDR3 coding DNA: TGCGCCAGCAGGGCAGGTTTGAACTACGAGCAGTACTTC. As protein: CASRAGLNYEQYF.

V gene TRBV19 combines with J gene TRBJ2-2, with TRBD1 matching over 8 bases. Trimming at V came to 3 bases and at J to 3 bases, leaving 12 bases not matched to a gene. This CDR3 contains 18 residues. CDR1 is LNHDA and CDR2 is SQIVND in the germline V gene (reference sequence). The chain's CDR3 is CASSMVGQGFGYTGELFF. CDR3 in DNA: TGTGCCAGTAGTATGGTAGGACAGGGTTTTGGGTACACCGGGGAGCTGTTTTTT.

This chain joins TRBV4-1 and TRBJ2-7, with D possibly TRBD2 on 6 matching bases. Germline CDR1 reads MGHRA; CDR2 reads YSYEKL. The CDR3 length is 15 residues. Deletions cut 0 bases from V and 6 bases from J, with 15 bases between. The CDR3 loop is CASSQDGGGKLEQYF. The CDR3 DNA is TGCGCCAGCAGCCAAGATGGTGGGGGGAAGCTCGAGCAGTACTTC.

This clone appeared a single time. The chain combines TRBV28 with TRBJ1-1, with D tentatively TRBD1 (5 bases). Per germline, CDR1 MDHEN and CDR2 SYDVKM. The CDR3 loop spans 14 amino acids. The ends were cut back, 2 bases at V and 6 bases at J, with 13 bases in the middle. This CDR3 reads CASSLRWRGAEAFF. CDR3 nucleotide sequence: TGTGCCAGCAGTTTAAGGTGGCGGGGGGCTGAAGCTTTCTTT.